These 2 T cell receptor beta chains share one sample of origin, sequenced in a study of T cell repertoires in cytomegalovirus infection. TCRdb ran MiXCR on the reads and lists one entry per CDR3 protein. The sample carries about 770,000 distinct CDR3 sequences, roughly 28% recorded once. These receptors have no identified antigens. Sequencing used cultured CD8+ T cells from PBMCs, obtained from culture after CMV antigen stimulation. The source of these receptors is a human donor in good health (CMV status not recorded). Some clones in this sample may be carry-over from other donors' samples.

This clonotype was counted at least ten times. The chain recombines TRBV7-9 with TRBJ1-1, with TRBD1 as a possible D gene (5 bases). This CDR3 is 16 amino acids long. CDR1 is SEHNR, CDR2 FQNEAQ, per germline (reference sequence). V lost 1 base and J 4 bases, leaving 16 bases between the germline ends. The CDR3 region is CASSLERGEGSTEAFF. The CDR3 DNA follows: TGTGCCAGCAGCTTAGAGAGGGGTGAGGGGAGCACTGAAGCTTTCTTT.

This clonotype came up a few times. The J gene is TRBJ2-1, the V gene TRBV11-3; 8 bases align to TRBD1. Unmatched junction bases numbered 17, after V lost 1 base and J lost 6 bases. Germline CDR1 SGHNT, CDR2 YENEEA. The CDR3 totals 19 residues. The CDR3 sequence: CASSLAYGYSGTGTNEQFF. Here the CDR3 DNA reads TGTGCCAGCAGCTTAGCCTATGGGTATTCCGGGACAGGCACCAATGAGCAGTTCTTC. Filled out from reference TRBV11-3 and TRBJ2-1, the complete variable domain reads EAGVVQSPRYKIIEKKQPVAFWCNPISGHNTLYWYLQNLGQGPELLIRYENEEAVDDSQLPKDRFSAERLKGVDSTLKIQPAELGDSAVYLCASSLAYGYSGTGTNEQFFGPGTRLTVL.